The 10 T cell receptor beta chains presented below share a single source sample, sequenced in a study of human thymus T cells. Corrective heart surgery yielded the resections from which the thymus tissue came. The data were produced by immunoSEQ multiplex PCR, yet TCRdb's version contains in-frame clones alone and is incomplete. The sample has tens of thousands of clones, roughly 97% seen once; the top ten hold roughly 0.031%. Sequencing was performed on thymus tissue. The receptors originated from a boy in the first two years of life with a congenital heart defect but otherwise immunologically healthy.

This chain links TRBV5-8 with TRBJ1-2; D may be TRBD1 (5 bases). The CDR3 covers 14 residues. V was trimmed by 5 bases and J by 1 base, leaving 12 bases between them. From germline, CDR1 is SGHTS and CDR2 YDEGEE. The CDR3 region has the DNA TGTGCCAGCAGGATGACAGACCATAACTATGGCTACACCTTC. This sequence encodes CASRMTDHNYGYTF.

The V and J genes are TRBV7-9 and TRBJ2-3, with 8 bases fitting TRBD2. The germline gives CDR1 SEHNR, CDR2 FQNEAQ (reference sequence). With 2 bases clipped from V and 2 bases from J, the junction kept 12 bases outside the gene matches. CDR3 length: 18 residues. CDR3 protein: CASSLRSRSGGVTDTQYF. In DNA form, the CDR3 reads TGTGCCAGCAGCTTAAGGAGTCGGAGCGGGGGTGTCACAGATACGCAGTATTTT.

V gene TRBV2 combines with J gene TRBJ1-1; D unclear. The germline gives CDR1 SNHLY, CDR2 FYNNEI. V was pared by 4 bases and J by 9 bases, with 9 bases between. The CDR3 sequence is 11 residues long. In DNA, the CDR3 is TGTGCCAGCAGTGGCGCTCCCAAAGCTTTCTTT. Protein: CASSGAPKAFF.

Here the CDR3 reads CASSEVLWTGGPYEQYF. In DNA, the CDR3 is TGTGCCAGCAGTGAAGTCCTTTGGACAGGGGGACCCTACGAGCAGTACTTC. The V call is TRBV6-1, the J call TRBJ2-7, with 10 bases matching TRBD1. This CDR3 contains 17 residues. CDR1 and CDR2 from the germline V gene are MNHNS and SASEGT. Trimming at V came to 1 base and at J to 2 bases, leaving 8 bases not matched to a gene.

This chain links TRBV13 with TRBJ2-3, with 10 bases fitting TRBD2. The CDR3 spans 17 residues. In germline, CDR1 is PRHDT, CDR2 FYEKMQ (reference sequence). J was trimmed by 3 bases and V by 2 bases; bases with no gene match: 8. As DNA, the CDR3 is TGTGCCAGCAGCTTACTCCAGCGGGAGGGCCGGACAGATACGCAGTATTTT. This translates into CASSLLQREGRTDTQYF.

V is TRBV29-1 and J is TRBJ2-7, with 13 bases fitting TRBD2. The CDR3 spans 14 residues. Germline loops: CDR1 SQVTM, CDR2 ANQGSEA. After removal of 2 bases from V and 5 bases from J, the junction contained 3 bases not matched to a gene. The CDR3 DNA sequence: TGCAGCGTTGAACGACTAGCGGGAGGAGACGAGCAGTACTTC. Protein: CSVERLAGGDEQYF.

This rearrangement joins TRBV10-2 to TRBJ2-3; weak D call: TRBD1 (5 bases). The CDR3 runs 13 residues. Trimming removed 2 bases at V and 6 bases at J, with 9 bases between. CDR1 is WSHSY, CDR2 SAAADI, per germline. The chain's CDR3 is CASSEVGVDTQYF. In DNA form, the CDR3 reads TGCGCCAGCAGTGAGGTAGGGGTGGATACGCAGTATTTT.

The chain couples TRBV5-1 to TRBJ2-7; 7 bases align to TRBD1. Germline CDR1 SGHRS, CDR2 YFSETQ. V gave up 5 bases and J gave up 7 bases; unmatched junction bases: 12. CDR3 size: 14 residues. This CDR3 is CASSSGTASGEQYF. The CDR3, as DNA: TGCGCCAGCAGTTCCGGGACAGCCTCTGGGGAGCAGTACTTC.

The rearrangement links TRBV29-1 to TRBJ2-7; D might be TRBD1 or TRBD2, each matching 5 bases. V shed 7 bases and J shed 1 base, with 23 bases lying between them. The V gene's germline CDR1 is SQVTM and CDR2 ANQGSEA. The CDR3 spans 16 residues. This chain's CDR3 is CSATHAPGPQSYEQYF. DNA for the CDR3: TGCAGCGCAACACATGCCCCGGGACCCCAATCCTACGAGCAGTACTTC.

J is TRBJ2-3 and V is TRBV27; TRBD2 matches 16 bases. The germline V gene has CDR1 MNHEY and CDR2 SMNVEV (reference sequence). CDR3 length equals 18 residues. V lost 5 bases to trimming and J lost 4 bases; unmatched junction nucleotides: 9. The CDR3 DNA reads as TGTGCCAGCAGTCTGGGACTAGCGGGAGGGCATCGAGCAGATACGCAGTATTTT. It encodes CASSLGLAGGHRADTQYF.